These T cell receptor beta chains were read from a single sample in a study of OX40 agonist ivuxolimab in advanced cancers. Only in-frame clones appear in the TCRdb table, and some are missing; sequencing was by immunoSEQ multiplex PCR. The repertoire includes 71,000 or so clones, 80% of them detected once, and 7% to 9.5% sits in the top ten. Source: CD4+ or CD8+ T cells sorted from blood, taken in a trial of the OX40 agonist ivuxolimab. Receptors were obtained from an adult with an advanced solid tumor such as melanoma, head and neck, liver or kidney cancer. Both conserved end residues are part of each CDR3. The order of the fields is clone size, V gene, D gene, J gene, CDR3 DNA, CDR3 protein. A D gene is named only where the DNA matches it firmly. Size values are once, few and many counts, or a class for expanded clones, and some rows have none.

>once|TRBV5-6|NA|TRBJ2-5
TGTGCCAGCAGCTTAAGGTATTTGGAGACCCAGTACTTC
CASSLRYLETQYF
>once|TRBV7-8|TRBD2|TRBJ2-7
TGTGCCAGCAGCTTATGGGGACTAGCGGGAGAGGACGAGCAGTACTTC
CASSLWGLAGEDEQYF
>NA|TRBV5-1|NA|TRBJ2-1
TGCGCCAGCAGCTTGGCCGTCAGCATCAATGAGCAGTTCTTC
CASSLAVSINEQFF
>NA|TRBV19|NA|TRBJ1-5
TGTGCCAGTAGAGACACCAGCAATCAGCCCCAGCATTTT
CASRDTSNQPQHF
>NA|TRBV7-2|NA|TRBJ2-1
TGTGCCAGCAGCTTAGCCCTTCCTACTATTAAGGATGAGCAGTTCTTC
CASSLALPTIKDEQFF
>NA|TRBV5-1|NA|TRBJ1-2
TGCGCCAGCAGTACTGGGGATGCCCTCTATGGCTACACCTTC
CASSTGDALYGYTF
>NA|TRBV14|NA|TRBJ1-2
TGTGCCAGCAGCCAAGAGCCAGACTATGGCTACACCTTC
CASSQEPDYGYTF
>NA|TRBV7-8|NA|TRBJ2-7
TGTGCCAGCAGCTTAGCGGTAGGTCCGGGCAACTCCTACGAGCAGTACTTC
CASSLAVGPGNSYEQYF
>NA|TRBV5-4|TRBD2|TRBJ2-2
TGTGCCAGCAGCCCCGTCGGGGGGGCGCACACCGGGGAGCTGTTTTTT
CASSPVGGAHTGELFF
>NA|TRBV12-5|TRBD1|TRBJ2-4
TGTGCTAGTGGTTTACAGGGGTCGGACATTCAGTACTTC
CASGLQGSDIQYF
>NA|TRBV7-6|NA|TRBJ1-1
TGTGCCAGCAGCTTAGGCCCCCTGACAGCTCCTATGAACACTGAAGCTTTCTTT
CASSLGPLTAPMNTEAFF
>NA|TRBV5-1|NA|TRBJ2-1
TGCGCCAGCAGCCCACTAACGGGGAGCCCAAATGAGCAGTTCTTC
CASSPLTGSPNEQFF
>few|TRBV4-3|NA|TRBJ1-5
TGCGCCAGCAGCCAAGGGTCCGGAGGGGGTCAGCCCCAGCATTTT
CASSQGSGGGQPQHF
>NA|TRBV20-1|NA|TRBJ2-5
TGCAGTGTTGACAGGCAAGAGACCCAGTACTTC
CSVDRQETQYF
>NA|TRBV28|NA|TRBJ1-4
TGTGCCAGCAGTTTCTTTGGGGGGGATGAAAAACTGTTTTTT
CASSFFGGDEKLFF
>few|TRBV2|NA|TRBJ1-1
TGTGCCAGCAGTAGCCCTAACACTGAAGCTTTCTTT
CASSSPNTEAFF
>NA|TRBV5-6|NA|TRBJ2-1
TGTGCCAGCAGCAGAGGACAGAGGGGGACTTCCAGCTCCTACAATGAGCAGTTCTTC
CASSRGQRGTSSSYNEQFF
>NA|TRBV6-1|TRBD1|TRBJ1-3
TGTGCCAGCAGTGAACGGCCTGGACAGGTGGACACCATATATTTT
CASSERPGQVDTIYF
>NA|TRBV30|NA|TRBJ1-4
TGTGCCTGGAGTAGGTCGGACGCTGATGAAAAACTGTTTTTT
CAWSRSDADEKLFF
>NA|TRBV19|TRBD1|TRBJ1-2
TGTGCCAGTAGTATTTCGACAGGGGCGGATGGCTACACCTTC
CASSISTGADGYTF
>NA|TRBV10-1|NA|TRBJ2-3
TGCGCCAGCAGTCGACACCAAACAGATACGCAGTATTTT
CASSRHQTDTQYF
>NA|TRBV5-1|NA|TRBJ1-2
TGCGCCAGCAGCACCGACGTAAACTATGGCTACACCTTC
CASSTDVNYGYTF
>NA|TRBV5-1|TRBD1|TRBJ1-2
TGCGCCAGCAGCTCGAATCCGGGACAGGGGGCGCAGGGCTACACCTTC
CASSSNPGQGAQGYTF
>NA|TRBV4-1|NA|TRBJ2-1
TGCGCCAGCGCGAATTGGGTGGATGGTGAGCAGTTCTTC
CASANWVDGEQFF
>once|TRBV2|NA|TRBJ2-5
TGTGCCAGCAGTGGGTCCCATAAATCGGGGGAGACCCAGTACTTC
CASSGSHKSGETQYF
>NA|TRBV19|NA|TRBJ1-1
TGTGCCAGTAGTATTCCCCTCTCTGAAGCTTTCTTT
CASSIPLSEAFF
>NA|TRBV7-9|TRBD2|TRBJ2-3
TGTGCCAGCAGCTTAGATCTAGCGGGGACAGATACGCAGTATTTT
CASSLDLAGTDTQYF
>NA|TRBV25-1|TRBD1|TRBJ2-3
TGTGCCAGCAAGGACAGGGTGGGCACAGATACGCAGTATTTT
CASKDRVGTDTQYF
>few|TRBV19|NA|TRBJ1-2
TGTGCCAGTAGTATACTGGCAGGGGATGGCTACACCTTC
CASSILAGDGYTF
>once|TRBV19|TRBD1|TRBJ1-2
TGTGCCAGTAGTATCTGGACAGGGGGCCCTCAAGTGCGGGGCTACACCTTC
CASSIWTGGPQVRGYTF
>few|TRBV5-1|NA|TRBJ1-2
TGCGCCAGCAGCCCTGATGGGGACCAGGACTCTGGCTACACCTTC
CASSPDGDQDSGYTF
>once|TRBV28|NA|TRBJ1-1
TGTGCCAGCCCGGGACACTCTTCCCACTCCGATTTGGACACTGAAGCTTTCTTT
CASPGHSSHSDLDTEAFF
>NA|TRBV28|TRBD1|TRBJ2-3
TGTGCCAGCAGCCCGGGACAGGGGGGGACAGATACGCAGTATTTT
CASSPGQGGTDTQYF
>NA|TRBV6-1|NA|TRBJ1-3
TGTGCCAGCAGTGAGGGGCCCAGCTCTGGAAACACCATATATTTT
CASSEGPSSGNTIYF
>NA|TRBV7-2|TRBD1|TRBJ2-7
TGTGCCAGCAGCATACGGGGAGACAGGGGGCGGGAGCAGTACTTC
CASSIRGDRGREQYF
>NA|TRBV7-6|TRBD1|TRBJ2-1
TGTGCCAGCAGCCAGGGACAGGGGGTAGGCGGGCAGTTCTTC
CASSQGQGVGGQFF
>NA|TRBV5-4|TRBD1|TRBJ1-2
TGTGCCAGCAGCACGGACAGGCAGACCTATGGCTACACCTTC
CASSTDRQTYGYTF
>NA|TRBV18|NA|TRBJ2-2
TGTGCCAGCTCATCCCCAGGGGACACCGCGAACACCGGGGAGCTGTTTTTT
CASSSPGDTANTGELFF
>NA|TRBV5-5|NA|TRBJ1-6
TGTGCCAGCAGCCAACGCGACAGTATTACCTCACCCCTCCACTTT
CASSQRDSITSPLHF
>NA|TRBV19|TRBD2|TRBJ2-5
TGTGCCAGTAGTATGACTGGGCGGGGGGGCGGAGAGACCCAGTACTTC
CASSMTGRGGGETQYF
>NA|TRBV28|NA|TRBJ2-1
TGTGCCAGCAGTTCCGCCCGGAGGGGTGAGTTCTTC
CASSSARRGEFF
>NA|TRBV30|TRBD1|TRBJ2-6
TGTGCCTGGAGGCCGTGGGGAAGGGGGCCGGGTTCGCTCTCTGGGGCCAACGTCCTGACTTTC
CAWRPWGRGPGSLSGANVLTF
>NA|TRBV6-1|NA|TRBJ1-3
TGTGCCAGCAGGGGGTTCAGTGGAAACACCATATATTTT
CASRGFSGNTIYF
>NA|TRBV6-5|NA|TRBJ1-6
TGTGCCAGCAGTTACCGGGGTGGGGACTCACCCCTCCACTTT
CASSYRGGDSPLHF
>NA|TRBV9|NA|TRBJ1-1
TGTGCCAGCAGCGTAGGAGGGGGTCGGGACCAGAACACTGAAGCTTTCTTT
CASSVGGGRDQNTEAFF
>NA|TRBV9|NA|TRBJ1-1
TGTGCCTCCGGGAAATTGGACACTGAAGCTTTCTTT
CASGKLDTEAFF
>NA|TRBV4-3|NA|TRBJ1-3
TGCGCCAGCAGCCTAAATACAGGGTCTGGAAACACCATATATTTT
CASSLNTGSGNTIYF
>NA|TRBV10-1|NA|TRBJ2-1
TGCGCCAGCAGAAAAGCGGTCTCCTACAATGAGCAGTTCTTC
CASRKAVSYNEQFF
>many|TRBV7-9|NA|TRBJ1-3
TGTGCCAGCAGCCGGGGCGACACCATATATTTT
CASSRGDTIYF
>NA|TRBV10-3|NA|TRBJ2-2
TGTGCCATCAGAGCCCGGGACTCCTCCGGGGAGCTGTTTTTT
CAIRARDSSGELFF
>NA|TRBV10-1|TRBD2|TRBJ2-1
TGCGCCAGCAGTATTAGCGGGGGGGCCGATGAGCAGTTCTTC
CASSISGGADEQFF
>NA|TRBV28|NA|TRBJ2-1
TGTGCCAGCAGGCCTAGCACCGCGGATGAGCAGTTCTTC
CASRPSTADEQFF
>few|TRBV30|NA|TRBJ1-6
TGTGCCTGGAGCTTCGCCGGGGGTCATAATTCACCCCTCCACTTT
CAWSFAGGHNSPLHF